These T cell receptor beta chains were read from a single sample in a study of tumor-infiltrating lymphocytes in oesophageal squamous cell carcinoma. One entry per CDR3 protein, called by TCRdb with MiXCR from the PCR reads. This sample carries approximately 20,000 distinct CDR3 sequences, 35% to 45% of them seen once, and the ten largest clones take roughly 42%. The sample was esophageal tumor tissue. The receptors stem from a male donor with esophageal squamous cell carcinoma. CDR3s include the opening cysteine and the closing phenylalanine or tryptophan. D genes are given only for firm matches. Clone size appears in some rows only: once, few, many, or a class for an expanded clone.

TRBJ2-7 | TRBV7-6 | NA | 15 | TRBD2 | CASSSSGGPKVEQYF | TGTGCCAGCAGCTCTAGCGGGGGGCCAAAGGTAGAGCAGTACTTC
TRBJ2-5 | TRBV28 | many | 14 | NA | CASSFAGAWETQYF | TGTGCCAGCAGTTTTGCGGGGGCCTGGGAGACCCAGTACTTC
TRBJ2-7 | TRBV11-2 | NA | 17 | NA | CASSNAFRVLVTYEQYF | TGTGCCAGCAGCAACGCCTTCAGGGTCCTAGTCACCTACGAGCAGTACTTC
TRBJ2-1 | TRBV6-1 | few | 16 | NA | CASSYVGPAYRNEQFF | TGTGCCAGCAGTTACGTGGGCCCGGCCTACAGGAATGAGCAGTTCTTC
TRBJ2-3 | TRBV7-2 | NA | 17 | TRBD2 | CASSLVAGLASTDTQYF | TGTGCCAGCAGCTTAGTAGCGGGACTAGCTAGCACAGATACGCAGTATTTT
TRBJ2-7 | TRBV28 | medium-sized | 15 | NA | CASRGRSAGEREQYF | TGTGCCAGCAGGGGGCGCTCGGCTGGTGAACGTGAGCAGTACTTC
TRBJ2-7 | TRBV10-2 | many | 15 | TRBD1 | CASSLGQGYSYEQYF | TGCGCCAGCAGCCTCGGACAGGGGTACTCCTACGAGCAGTACTTC
TRBJ2-5 | TRBV7-2 | NA | 18 | TRBD2 | CASSSRTSGGPTVKTQYF | TGTGCCAGCAGCTCGAGGACTAGCGGGGGCCCCACCGTTAAGACCCAGTACTTC
TRBJ2-1 | TRBV20-1 | many | 15 | TRBD1 | CSAFARDRGMGEQFF | TGCAGTGCTTTCGCCCGGGACAGGGGTATGGGTGAGCAGTTCTTC
TRBJ2-3 | TRBV7-9 | NA | 14 | TRBD2 | CASSGGLAIDTQYF | TGTGCCAGCAGCGGAGGACTAGCTATAGATACGCAGTATTTT
TRBJ2-7 | TRBV6-8 | NA | 14 | NA | CASSYSVGSYEQYF | TGTGCCAGCAGTTACTCGGTAGGCTCCTACGAGCAGTACTTC
TRBJ2-3 | TRBV7-6 | once | 16 | NA | CASSLGKGRRTDTQYF | TGTGCCAGCAGCTTAGGAAAGGGGAGGCGGACAGATACGCAGTATTTT
TRBJ2-2 | TRBV6-8 | NA | 13 | NA | CASRGSNTGELFF | TGTGCCAGCAGGGGTTCGAACACCGGGGAGCTGTTTTTT
TRBJ2-3 | TRBV5-1 | many | 12 | NA | CASSLELGPQYF | TGCGCCAGCAGCTTGGAGCTTGGGCCGCAGTATTTT
TRBJ2-1 | TRBV7-3 | NA | 15 | NA | CASSGAPSSYNEQFF | TGTGCCAGCAGCGGAGCCCCGAGCTCCTACAATGAGCAGTTCTTC
TRBJ2-7 | TRBV7-9 | many | 13 | TRBD1 | CASSLGQGAIQYF | TGTGCCAGCAGCTTGGGACAGGGTGCGATTCAGTACTTC
TRBJ1-5 | TRBV6-6 | many | 14 | NA | CASSYGGASQPQHF | TGTGCCAGCAGTTACGGGGGGGCCAGTCAGCCCCAGCATTTT
TRBJ2-7 | TRBV9 | NA | 14 | NA | CASSVGDRYNEQYF | TGTGCCAGCAGCGTAGGTGACAGGTACAATGAGCAGTACTTC
TRBJ2-1 | TRBV12-3/TRBV12-4 | NA | 13 | NA | CASSYRTGDEQFF | TGTGCCAGCAGTTACAGGACTGGTGATGAGCAGTTCTTC
TRBJ2-5 | TRBV7-2 | NA | 11 | NA | CASSPANEQYF | TGTGCCAGCAGCCCCGCCAATGAGCAGTACTTC
TRBJ2-2 | TRBV19 | many | 13 | TRBD1 | CASLDRVAGELFF | TGTGCCAGTTTGGACAGGGTCGCCGGGGAGCTGTTTTTT
TRBJ2-7 | TRBV6-1 | few | 18 | NA | CASSRNPVRGGFNSPLHF | TGTGCCAGCAGTCGAAACCCCGTCAGGGGGGGATTTAATTCACCCCTCCACTTC
TRBJ2-5 | TRBV4-3 | NA | 15 | NA | CASSQERGPQETQYF | TGCGCCAGCAGCCAAGAAAGGGGACCCCAAGAGACCCAGTACTTC
TRBJ2-1 | TRBV7-2 | NA | 16 | NA | CASSLAPPGMYNEQFF | TGTGCCAGCAGCTTAGCGCCCCCAGGGATGTACAATGAGCAGTTCTTC
TRBJ2-7 | TRBV7-6 | few | 13 | NA | CASSFKDHYEQYF | TGTGCCAGCAGCTTCAAGGACCACTACGAGCAGTACTTC
TRBJ1-6 | TRBV7-6 | once | 14 | NA | CASSFGGYSYEQYF | TGTGCCAGCAGCTTTGGGGGATATTCCTACGAGCAGTACTTT
TRBJ2-1 | TRBV7-2 | NA | 15 | NA | CASSPRLDSYNEQFF | TGTGCCAGCAGCCCCCGACTAGACTCCTACAATGAGCAGTTCTTC
TRBJ2-7 | TRBV4-1 | many | 17 | TRBD2 | CASSQGRPTSETYEQYF | TGCGCCAGCAGCCAAGGGCGGCCGACTAGCGAGACCTACGAGCAGTACTTC
TRBJ1-5 | TRBV11-2 | NA | 13 | NA | CASSLTGNQPQHF | TGTGCCAGCAGCTTGACGGGGAATCAGCCCCAGCATTTT
TRBJ2-7 | TRBV19 | many | 14 | NA | CASSMGSFYYEQYF | TGTGCCAGTAGTATGGGCAGTTTCTACTACGAGCAGTACTTC
TRBJ1-1 | TRBV12-3/TRBV12-4 | NA | 16 | TRBD1 | CASSLGRGTGSTEAFF | TGTGCCAGCAGTTTAGGTAGGGGGACAGGCTCCACTGAAGCTTTCTTT
TRBJ2-1 | TRBV7-3 | once | 15 | TRBD2 | CASSFTSGRAHEQFF | TGTGCCAGCAGCTTCACTAGCGGGAGGGCCCATGAGCAGTTCTTC